This passage covers 24 T cell receptor beta chains from one sample sequenced in a study of blood T cell repertoires in COVID-19. Assay used: immunoSEQ multiplex PCR; TCRdb lists only in-frame clones, some missing. In the table there are roughly 100,000 clones, about 90% of which are singletons. The sequenced material came from peripheral blood. The receptor source for this set is a woman aged 45-59 years in a cohort sampled during active COVID-19.

V and J are TRBV7-3 and TRBJ2-1; TRBD2 is a possible D gene (5 bases). The germline gives CDR1 SGHTA, CDR2 FQGTGA. Trimming removed 4 bases at V and 5 bases at J, with 9 bases between. CDR3 length: 13 residues. CDR3 in amino acids: CASSYGLDNEQFF. CDR3 DNA: TGTGCCAGCAGCTATGGACTTGACAATGAGCAGTTCTTC. The whole variable domain, filled in from reference TRBV7-3 and TRBJ2-1, reads GAGVSQTPSNKVTEKGKYVELRCDPISGHTALYWYRQSLGQGPEFLIYFQGTGAADDSGLPNDRFFAVRPEGSVSTLKIQRTERGDSAVYLCASSYGLDNEQFFGPGTRLTVL.

The rearrangement uses TRBV2 and TRBJ1-5; 8 nucleotides match TRBD1. Germline values: CDR1 SNHLY, CDR2 FYNNEI. J gave up 3 bases and V 7 bases, and 5 bases lay outside the gene matches. The CDR3 is 14 residues long. CDR3 protein: CASNGQGPNQPQHF. Here the CDR3 DNA reads TGTGCCAGCAACGGACAGGGACCCAATCAGCCCCAGCATTTT.

The V and J genes are TRBV3-1 (or the pseudogene TRBV3-2) and TRBJ2-3, with D perhaps matching TRBD2 (7 bases). The V and J ends lost 0 bases and 1 base respectively, with 14 bases between them. This CDR3 is 17 amino acids long. Germline V gene lookup returns CDR1 LGHDT and CDR2 YNNKEL (reference sequence). CDR3 nucleotides: TGTGCCAGCAGCCAAGATTGGGGGGGGGCCCGCACAGATACGCAGTATTTT. It is translated as CASSQDWGGARTDTQYF.

The V gene is TRBV5-1, the J gene TRBJ2-6; TRBD2 matches at 7 bases. From germline, CDR1 is SGHRS and CDR2 YFSETQ. This CDR3 is built from 15 residues. The V segment lost 7 bases and the J segment 0 bases; nucleotides outside the gene matches: 4. DNA of the CDR3: TGCGCCAGCCATCGGGGGGACTCTGGGGCCAACGTCCTGACTTTC. As protein: CASHRGDSGANVLTF. The complete variable domain, with remaining parts taken from reference TRBV5-1 and TRBJ2-6, reads KAGVTQTPRYLIKTRGQQVTLSCSPISGHRSVSWYQQTPGQGLQFLFEYFSETQRNKGNFPGRFSGRQFSNSRSEMNVSTLELGDSALYLCASHRGDSGANVLTFGAGSRLTVL.

The chain combines TRBV29-1 with TRBJ2-1, with 8 bases matching TRBD1. Looked up from germline, CDR1 is SQVTM and CDR2 is ANQGSEA. The V gene end was trimmed by 7 bases and the J gene end by 7 bases; junction bases not matched to a gene: 6. This CDR3 region has 12 residues. The CDR3 loop reads CSARGQGNEQFF. The CDR3 DNA reads TGCAGCGCTCGAGGACAGGGTAATGAGCAGTTCTTC.

J is TRBJ2-1 and V is TRBV18, with 7 bases that match TRBD2. This CDR3 contains 16 residues. Germline loops: CDR1 KGHSH, CDR2 LQKENI. Trimming removed 2 bases from V and 5 bases from J; junction bases left unmatched: 9. The CDR3 spells CASSPSLADNNNEQFF. In nucleotides, the CDR3 is TGTGCCAGCTCACCATCTCTAGCGGATAACAACAATGAGCAGTTCTTC.

This clone was counted a few times. This chain links TRBV10-3 with TRBJ2-7; D might be TRBD1 (5 bases). This CDR3 contains 13 residues. In germline, CDR1 is ENHRY, CDR2 SYGVKD. Trimming stripped 5 bases from V and 2 bases from J, with 10 bases between. This chain's CDR3 is CAISNTGPYEQYF. CDR3 DNA sequence: TGTGCCATCAGTAATACAGGTCCCTACGAGCAGTACTTC.

CDR3 sequence (DNA): TGTGCCAGCAGCGTTGACAGGGGGCCAAACTATGGCTACACCTTC. Translation gives CASSVDRGPNYGYTF. The chain couples TRBV5-6 to TRBJ1-2; TRBD1 aligns across 10 bases. CDR1 is SGHDT and CDR2 is YYEEEE in the germline V gene. The V and J ends lost 4 bases and 2 bases, in that order; junction bases with no gene match: 5. This CDR3 is built from 15 residues.

This clone was counted a single time. The J gene is TRBJ2-5, the V gene TRBV5-1, with TRBD1 matching over 7 bases. Germline V gives CDR1 SGHRS, CDR2 YFSETQ. With V trimmed by 4 bases and J by 7 bases, 10 bases remained unmatched. The CDR3 has 14 residues. Here the CDR3 DNA reads TGCGCCAGCAGCCCTGGACAGGCCGCCGGGACCCAGTACTTC. Its protein is CASSPGQAAGTQYF.

The rearrangement joins TRBV28 to TRBJ1-1; 8 positions match TRBD1. V was pared by 3 bases and J by 4 bases, with 7 bases of the junction left unmatched. The CDR3 covers 15 residues. CDR1 and CDR2 from the germline V gene are MDHEN and SYDVKM. CDR3 DNA: TGTGCCAGCAGTTTTAAGGACAGGGATGGCACTGAAGCTTTCTTT. Amino acids: CASSFKDRDGTEAFF.

The rearrangement joins TRBV5-1 to TRBJ2-1, with 11 nucleotides matching TRBD2. V dropped 3 bases and J dropped 7; count of bases not matched to a gene: 9. Germline-derived CDR1 and CDR2 are SGHRS and YFSETQ. The CDR3 extends over 16 amino acids. The chain's CDR3 is CASSSAPGTSGNEQFF. In DNA form, the CDR3 reads TGCGCCAGCAGCTCTGCGCCCGGGACTAGCGGAAATGAGCAGTTCTTC.

This chain connects TRBV5-1 to TRBJ2-2, with TRBD1 matching over 9 bases. This CDR3 is 15 amino acids long. The junction had 6 bases not matched to a gene; V was cut back by 6 bases and J by 3 bases. In germline, CDR1 is SGHRS, CDR2 YFSETQ. Written as DNA, the CDR3 is TGCGCCAGCAAATCGGGACAGGGTGACACCGGGGAGCTGTTTTTT. Residues: CASKSGQGDTGELFF.

The chain employs TRBV11-3 and TRBJ2-2, with D possibly TRBD2 on 6 matching bases. V lost 1 base to trimming and J lost 3 bases, with 12 bases between them. The CDR3 loop spans 16 amino acids. Per the germline V gene, CDR1 is SGHNT and CDR2 is YENEEA. The CDR3 loop reads CASSLGDSGYTGELFF. In DNA, the CDR3 is TGTGCCAGCAGCTTAGGGGATAGCGGTTACACCGGGGAGCTGTTTTTT.

The genes are TRBV7-6 and TRBJ2-7; D not resolved. This CDR3 comprises 15 residues. The V gene's germline CDR1 is SGHVS and CDR2 FNYEAQ. V shed 7 bases and J shed 7 bases, with 23 bases lying between them. The CDR3 region is CASNPPGWRTREQYF. As DNA, the CDR3 is TGTGCCAGCAACCCACCTGGCTGGCGAACGCGGGAGCAGTACTTC. The whole variable domain, remainder taken from reference TRBV7-6 and TRBJ2-7, is GAGVSQSPRYKVTKRGQDVALRCDPISGHVSLYWYRQALGQGPEFLTYFNYEAQQDKSGLPNDRFSAERPEGSISTLTIQRTEQRDSAMYRCASNPPGWRTREQYFGPGTRLTVT.

The genes are TRBV6-6 and TRBJ2-7; D is unresolved. Trimming cost V 6 bases and J 0 bases, with 9 bases left between them. The length of the CDR3 is 13 residues. Per germline, CDR1 MNHNY and CDR2 SVGAGI (reference sequence). The CDR3 bases are TGTGCCAGCAGGATGGCTAGCTCCTACGAGCAGTACTTC. Encoded protein: CASRMASSYEQYF.

V is TRBV29-1 and J is TRBJ1-2, with D tentatively TRBD1 (6 bases). Germline-derived CDR1 and CDR2 are SQVTM and ANQGSEA. V gave up 1 base and J gave up 4 bases, with 13 bases separating them. CDR3 length: 14 residues. This chain's CDR3 is CSVEAGGTPYGYTF. CDR3 sequence (DNA): TGCAGCGTTGAAGCGGGAGGGACACCCTATGGCTACACCTTC.

This clone was seen a single time. The chain recombines TRBV6-1 with TRBJ1-5; unclear D gene. CDR1 and CDR2 from the germline V gene are MNHNS and SASEGT. The CDR3 spans 14 residues. V lost 1 base to trimming and J lost 4 bases, with 8 bases between them. The CDR3 sequence is CASSEVAFNQPQHF. As DNA, the CDR3 is TGTGCCAGCAGTGAAGTGGCATTTAATCAGCCCCAGCATTTT.

The J gene is TRBJ2-1, the V gene TRBV7-3; possibly TRBD2 for D (6 bases). V shed 5 bases and J shed 6 bases, with 14 bases lying between them. This CDR3 has 14 amino acids. CDR1 is SGHTA, CDR2 FQGTGA, per germline. The CDR3 sequence is CASSPGLTSNEQFF. CDR3 sequence (DNA): TGTGCCAGCAGCCCGGGACTCACGAGCAATGAGCAGTTCTTC.

V usage is TRBV4-1 and J usage is TRBJ1-2, with D hard to call. V lost 1 base to trimming and J lost 2 bases, with 17 bases between them. Germline assignment: CDR1 MGHRA and CDR2 YSYEKL. This CDR3 spans 17 amino acids. This CDR3 is CASSQGSRVGKNYGYTF. The CDR3 DNA is TGCGCCAGCAGCCAAGGTTCGAGGGTGGGAAAAAACTATGGCTACACCTTC.

The rearrangement links TRBV5-1 to TRBJ1-3; D is ambiguous. The CDR3 consists of 14 residues. The germline V gene has CDR1 SGHRS and CDR2 YFSETQ. With 7 bases removed from V and 0 bases from J, the gap between germline ends came to 11 bases. CDR3 bases: TGCGCCAGCCGAGTGGGCAACTCTGGAAACACCATATATTTT. Translating gives CASRVGNSGNTIYF.

This clone was recorded once. The chain is built from TRBV11-2 and TRBJ1-2; 9 nucleotides agree with TRBD1. Germline V gives CDR1 SGHAT, CDR2 FQNNGV. The CDR3 is 13 amino acids. The V segment lost 5 bases and the J segment 12 bases; nucleotides outside the gene matches: 10. The CDR3 bases are TGTGCCAGCAGCACGCCCCGGGACAGGGTGGACACCTTC. It translates to CASSTPRDRVDTF.

The CDR3 spells CASSPPSYEQYF. As DNA, the CDR3 is TGTGCCAGCAGTCCTCCGTCCTACGAGCAGTACTTC. The V and J genes are TRBV6-5 and TRBJ2-7; D uncertain. V shed 5 bases and J shed 1 base, with 6 bases lying between them. This CDR3 comprises 12 residues. The germline V gene has CDR1 MNHEY and CDR2 SVGAGI.

This clone was seen only a few times. The genes are TRBV7-9 and TRBJ1-3; TRBD1 is a possible D gene (5 bases). Germline V CDR1 and CDR2: SEHNR, FQNEAQ (reference sequence). The CDR3 totals 14 residues. With 3 bases removed from V and 4 bases from J, the gap between germline ends came to 10 bases. This chain's CDR3 is CASSFSGIGNTIYF. The CDR3 DNA reads TGTGCCAGCAGCTTCTCAGGGATCGGAAACACCATATATTTT.

The table lists this clone with a few counts. V usage is TRBV19 and J usage is TRBJ2-7, with 7 bases matching TRBD1. The CDR3 has 14 amino acids. Germline trimming cut 5 bases from V and 4 bases from J; bases unmatched to any gene: 8. Germline CDR1 is LNHDA and CDR2 is SQIVND (reference sequence). This CDR3 reads CASSVGTVTYEQYF. The CDR3 DNA is TGTGCCAGTAGTGTCGGGACAGTAACTTACGAGCAGTACTTC. The complete variable domain, with remaining parts taken from reference TRBV19 and TRBJ2-7, reads DGGITQSPKYLFRKEGQNVTLSCEQNLNHDAMYWYRQDPGQGLRLIYYSQIVNDFQKGDIAEGYSVSREKKESFPLTVTSAQKNPTAFYLCASSVGTVTYEQYFGPGTRLTVT.